This TCR beta chain was captured by sequencing in a study of OX40 agonist ivuxolimab in advanced cancers. Study overall: People in dose escalation had one of these cancers: hepatocellular carcinoma, melanoma, renal cell or head and neck cancer. Among those enrolled, mean age was about 62 years (range about 23 to 85) and roughly 84% were male.

The CDR3 loop spans 12 amino acids. With V trimmed by 7 bases and J by 5 bases, 5 bases remained unmatched. The germline V gene has CDR1 GTSNPN and CDR2 SVGIG (reference sequence). TCRdb's table, derived via immunoSEQ multiplex PCR, lists solely in-frame clones and lacks some. The top ten clones hold about 0.82% of a sample with 80,000 to 100,000 clones, roughly nine tenths of them seen once. Study-wide results and caveats: Clonal expansion was seen in CD4+ and CD8+ blood T cells by week 6 at 0.1 to 3.0 mg/kg.

As concerns this clone: Its target is not known.

The sample consisted of CD4+ or CD8+ T cells sorted from blood, taken in a trial of the OX40 agonist ivuxolimab. The receptor's source is an adult with an advanced solid tumor such as melanoma, head and neck, liver or kidney cancer. This chain links TRBV30 with TRBJ1-2; 9 positions match TRBD1. The DNA of the CDR3 is TGTGCCTCTCCGGGACAGGGATATGGCTACACCTTC. Its translation is CASPGQGYGYTF. Variable domain in full (rest from reference TRBV30 and TRBJ1-2): SQTIHQWPATLVQPVGSPLSLECTVEGTSNPNLYWYRQAAGRGLQLLFYSVGIGQISSEVPQNLSASRPQDRQFILSSKKLLLSDSGFYLCASPGQGYGYTFGSGTRLTVV.